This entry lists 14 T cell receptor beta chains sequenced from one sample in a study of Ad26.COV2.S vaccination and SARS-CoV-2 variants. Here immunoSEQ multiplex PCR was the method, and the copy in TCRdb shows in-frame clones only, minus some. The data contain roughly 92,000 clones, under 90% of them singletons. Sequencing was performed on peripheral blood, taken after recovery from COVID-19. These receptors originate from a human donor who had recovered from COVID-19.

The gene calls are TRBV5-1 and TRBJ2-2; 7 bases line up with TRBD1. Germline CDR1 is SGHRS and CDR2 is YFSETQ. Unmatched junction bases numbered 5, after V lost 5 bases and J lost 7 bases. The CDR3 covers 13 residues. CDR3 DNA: TGCGCCAGCAGAGAAACAGGGGACGGGGAGCTGTTTTTT. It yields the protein CASRETGDGELFF. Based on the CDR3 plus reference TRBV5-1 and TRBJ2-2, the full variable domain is KAGVTQTPRYLIKTRGQQVTLSCSPISGHRSVSWYQQTPGQGLQFLFEYFSETQRNKGNFPGRFSGRQFSNSRSEMNVSTLELGDSALYLCASRETGDGELFFGEGSRLTVL.

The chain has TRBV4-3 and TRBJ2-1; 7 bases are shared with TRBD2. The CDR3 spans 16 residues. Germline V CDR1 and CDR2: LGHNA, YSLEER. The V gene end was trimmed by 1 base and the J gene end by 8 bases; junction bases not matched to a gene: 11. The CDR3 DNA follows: TGCGCCAGCAGCCAAGTTAGGTGGGATGGGGGGGATGAGCAGTTCTTC. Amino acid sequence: CASSQVRWDGGDEQFF.

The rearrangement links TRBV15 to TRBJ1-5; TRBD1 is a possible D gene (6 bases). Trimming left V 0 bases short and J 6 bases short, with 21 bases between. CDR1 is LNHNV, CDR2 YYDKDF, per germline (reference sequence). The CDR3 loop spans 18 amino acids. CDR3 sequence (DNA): TGTGCCACCAGCAGAGATCTAAGGGGGGGCGCCCCGGGTCAGCCCCAGCATTTT. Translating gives CATSRDLRGGAPGQPQHF.

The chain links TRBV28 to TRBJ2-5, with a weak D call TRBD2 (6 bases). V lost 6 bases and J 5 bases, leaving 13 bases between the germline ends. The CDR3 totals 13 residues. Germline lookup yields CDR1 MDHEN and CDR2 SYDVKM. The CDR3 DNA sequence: TGTGCCAGCAGCCTGGGAGGCGGGGAGACCCAGTACTTC. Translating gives CASSLGGGETQYF.

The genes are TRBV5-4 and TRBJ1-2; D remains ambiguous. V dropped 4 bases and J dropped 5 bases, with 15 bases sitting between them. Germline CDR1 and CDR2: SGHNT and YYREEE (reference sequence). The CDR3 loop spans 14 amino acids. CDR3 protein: CASSPGSEAYGYTF. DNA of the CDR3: TGTGCCAGCAGCCCCGGAAGTGAGGCTTATGGCTACACCTTC. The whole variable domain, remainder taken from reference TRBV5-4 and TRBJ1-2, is ETGVTQSPTHLIKTRGQQVTLRCSSQSGHNTVSWYQQALGQGPQFIFQYYREEENGRGNFPPRFSGLQFPNYSSELNVNALELDDSALYLCASSPGSEAYGYTFGSGTRLTVV.

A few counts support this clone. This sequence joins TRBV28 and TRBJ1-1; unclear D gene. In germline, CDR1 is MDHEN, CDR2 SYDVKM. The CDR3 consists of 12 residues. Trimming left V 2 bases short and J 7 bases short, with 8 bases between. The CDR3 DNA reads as TGTGCCAGCAGTTTACTACAGAATGAAGCTTTCTTT. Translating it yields CASSLLQNEAFF. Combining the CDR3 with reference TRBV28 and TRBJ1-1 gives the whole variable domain DVKVTQSSRYLVKRTGEKVFLECVQDMDHENMFWYRQDPGLGLRLIYFSYDVKMKEKGDIPEGYSVSREKKERFSLILESASTNQTSMYLCASSLLQNEAFFGQGTRLTVV.

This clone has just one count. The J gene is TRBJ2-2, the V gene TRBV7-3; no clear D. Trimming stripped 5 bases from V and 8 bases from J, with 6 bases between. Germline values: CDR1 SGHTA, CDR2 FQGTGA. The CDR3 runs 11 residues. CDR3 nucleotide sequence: TGTGCCAGCAGCACTGGGGGGGAGCTGTTTTTT. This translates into CASSTGGELFF.

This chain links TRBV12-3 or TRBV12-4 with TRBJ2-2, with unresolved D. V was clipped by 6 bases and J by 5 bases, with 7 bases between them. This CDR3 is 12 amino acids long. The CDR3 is CASSTQTGELFF. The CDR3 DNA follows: TGTGCCAGCAGCACACAAACCGGGGAGCTGTTTTTT.

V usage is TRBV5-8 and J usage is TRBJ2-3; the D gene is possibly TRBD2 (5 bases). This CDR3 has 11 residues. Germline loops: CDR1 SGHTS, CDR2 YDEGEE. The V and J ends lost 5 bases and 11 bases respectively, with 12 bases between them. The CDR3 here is CASSHPRGQYF. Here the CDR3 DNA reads TGTGCCAGCAGTCATCCTCGGGGGCAGTATTTT.

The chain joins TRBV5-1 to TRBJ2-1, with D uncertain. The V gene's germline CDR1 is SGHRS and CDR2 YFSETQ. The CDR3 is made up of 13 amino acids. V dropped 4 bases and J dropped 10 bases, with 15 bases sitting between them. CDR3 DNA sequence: TGCGCCAGCAGCCCTGAGTGGGGAAGCGAGCAGTTCTTC. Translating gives CASSPEWGSEQFF.

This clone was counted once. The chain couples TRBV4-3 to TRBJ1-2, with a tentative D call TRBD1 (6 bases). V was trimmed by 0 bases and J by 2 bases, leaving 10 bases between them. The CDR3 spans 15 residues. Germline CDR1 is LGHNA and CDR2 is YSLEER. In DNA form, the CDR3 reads TGCGCCAGCAGCCAAGATGGGGGGCTGAACTATGGCTACACCTTC. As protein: CASSQDGGLNYGYTF.

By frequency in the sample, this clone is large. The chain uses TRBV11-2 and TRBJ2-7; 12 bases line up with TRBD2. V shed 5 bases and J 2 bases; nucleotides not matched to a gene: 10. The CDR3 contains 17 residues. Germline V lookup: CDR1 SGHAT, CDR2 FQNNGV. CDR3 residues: CASSLTVTSGSTYEQYF. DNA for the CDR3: TGTGCCAGCAGCCTCACCGTGACTAGCGGGAGTACCTACGAGCAGTACTTC.

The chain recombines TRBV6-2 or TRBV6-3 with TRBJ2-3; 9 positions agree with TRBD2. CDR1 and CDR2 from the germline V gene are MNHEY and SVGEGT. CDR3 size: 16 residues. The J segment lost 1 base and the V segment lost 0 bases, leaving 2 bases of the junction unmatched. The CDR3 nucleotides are TGTGCCAGCAGTTACTCGTCTAGCGGGGGCACAGATACGCAGTATTTT. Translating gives CASSYSSSGGTDTQYF.

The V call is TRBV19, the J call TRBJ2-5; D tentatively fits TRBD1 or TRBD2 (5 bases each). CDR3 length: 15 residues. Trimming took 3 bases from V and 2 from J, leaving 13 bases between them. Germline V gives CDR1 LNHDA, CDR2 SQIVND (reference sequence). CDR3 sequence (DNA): TGTGCCAGTAGTATTGATTGGGGGAATCAAGAGACCCAGTACTTC. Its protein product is CASSIDWGNQETQYF.